Listed below are T cell receptor beta chains from one sample, sequenced in a study of OX40 agonist ivuxolimab in advanced cancers. Clones were sequenced by immunoSEQ multiplex PCR, and TCRdb holds only the in-frame ones, with some missing. This table has some 77,000 clones, 70% to 90% appearing once. The sequencing here drew on CD4+ or CD8+ T cells sorted from blood, taken in a trial of the OX40 agonist ivuxolimab. The source is an adult with an advanced solid tumor such as melanoma, head and neck, liver or kidney cancer. Each CDR3 is given with its conserved first and last residue. The order of the fields is J gene, clone size, V gene, D gene, CDR3 DNA, CDR3 protein. A D gene is named only where the DNA matches it firmly. The size of a clone is reported for some rows only, either as once, few or many, or as a class for expanded clones.

j_call: TRBJ2-7; clone_size: -; v_call: TRBV19; d_call: -; cdr3_nt: TGTGCCAGTAGTTCCCCGGTTTACAGGGACGAGCAGTACTTC; cdr3_aa: CASSSPVYRDEQYF
j_call: TRBJ2-5; clone_size: -; v_call: TRBV21-1; d_call: -; cdr3_nt: TGTGCCAGCAGGTTGACAGGGGGCGCGGAAGAGACCCAGTACTTC; cdr3_aa: CASRLTGGAEETQYF
j_call: TRBJ2-5; clone_size: -; v_call: TRBV6-6; d_call: TRBD2; cdr3_nt: TGTGCCACTGGGGGAACTAGCGGGCCCCAACAGACCCAGTACTTC; cdr3_aa: CATGGTSGPQQTQYF
j_call: TRBJ1-2; clone_size: -; v_call: TRBV6-1; d_call: -; cdr3_nt: TGTGCCAGCAGTGAAGCTGTCAGGAACTCCTATGGCTACACCTTC; cdr3_aa: CASSEAVRNSYGYTF
j_call: TRBJ2-2; clone_size: -; v_call: TRBV9; d_call: -; cdr3_nt: TGTGCCAGCAGCGTAGACACCGGGGAGCTGTTTTTT; cdr3_aa: CASSVDTGELFF
j_call: TRBJ1-5; clone_size: -; v_call: TRBV2; d_call: -; cdr3_nt: TGTGCCAGCAGTCGACCCGGTAGCAATCAGCCCCAGCATTTT; cdr3_aa: CASSRPGSNQPQHF
j_call: TRBJ2-3; clone_size: -; v_call: TRBV7-3; d_call: TRBD2; cdr3_nt: TGTGCCAGCAGCAAAGGACTAGCGGGAGATACGCAGTATTTT; cdr3_aa: CASSKGLAGDTQYF
j_call: TRBJ2-1; clone_size: -; v_call: TRBV7-2; d_call: -; cdr3_nt: TGTGCCAGCAGCTTAAGGGGAAGCTCCTACAATGAGCAGTTCTTC; cdr3_aa: CASSLRGSSYNEQFF
j_call: TRBJ1-4; clone_size: -; v_call: TRBV9; d_call: TRBD1; cdr3_nt: TGTGCCAGCAGCGTGGGGACAGGGGCTGAAAAACTGTTTTTT; cdr3_aa: CASSVGTGAEKLFF
j_call: TRBJ2-7; clone_size: -; v_call: TRBV5-1; d_call: -; cdr3_nt: TGCGCCAGCAGCCCCGACGGCTTTGCTCCATCGACCTACGAGCAGTACTTC; cdr3_aa: CASSPDGFAPSTYEQYF
j_call: TRBJ1-2; clone_size: many; v_call: TRBV5-1; d_call: -; cdr3_nt: TGCGCCAGCAGCTTGGAGGGTGCTAGTGGCTACACCTTC; cdr3_aa: CASSLEGASGYTF
j_call: TRBJ2-1; clone_size: few; v_call: TRBV7-2; d_call: TRBD2; cdr3_nt: TGTGCCAGCAGCTCGACTAGCGGATCCTACAATGAGCAGTTCTTC; cdr3_aa: CASSSTSGSYNEQFF
j_call: TRBJ2-3; clone_size: few; v_call: TRBV6-5; d_call: -; cdr3_nt: TGTGCCAGCAGTTACTATTTCACAGATACGCAGTATTTT; cdr3_aa: CASSYYFTDTQYF
j_call: TRBJ2-3; clone_size: -; v_call: TRBV10-3; d_call: TRBD1; cdr3_nt: TGTGCCATCAGTGCCGGGACAGGGGGATTGGATACGCAGTATTTT; cdr3_aa: CAISAGTGGLDTQYF
j_call: TRBJ1-1; clone_size: -; v_call: TRBV5-1; d_call: TRBD1; cdr3_nt: TGCGCCAGCAGCTTGTGGGTGTCAGGGGGCAAGGACACTGAAGCTTTCTTT; cdr3_aa: CASSLWVSGGKDTEAFF
j_call: TRBJ2-1; clone_size: -; v_call: TRBV11-2; d_call: TRBD1; cdr3_nt: TGTGCCAGCAGCACGACAGGGCTTGGGGAGCAGTTCTTC; cdr3_aa: CASSTTGLGEQFF
j_call: TRBJ2-7; clone_size: once; v_call: TRBV4-1; d_call: -; cdr3_nt: TGCGCCAGCAGCCAGGAGATCGGTCGCTCCTACGAGCAGTACTTC; cdr3_aa: CASSQEIGRSYEQYF
j_call: TRBJ2-3; clone_size: -; v_call: TRBV9; d_call: -; cdr3_nt: TGTGCCAGCACCGATTCAAGCGGCTCGGGCACAGATACGCAGTATTTT; cdr3_aa: CASTDSSGSGTDTQYF
j_call: TRBJ2-5; clone_size: once; v_call: TRBV25-1; d_call: TRBD2; cdr3_nt: TGTGCCAGCGCCCTAGCGGTTCAAGAGACCCAGTACTTC; cdr3_aa: CASALAVQETQYF
j_call: TRBJ2-1; clone_size: -; v_call: TRBV7-9; d_call: TRBD2; cdr3_nt: TGTGCCAGCCCCAAGGGAGAGGCGGGAGTTAACAATGAGCAGTTCTTC; cdr3_aa: CASPKGEAGVNNEQFF
j_call: TRBJ2-1; clone_size: -; v_call: TRBV5-6; d_call: TRBD2; cdr3_nt: TGTGCCAGCAGCTTGTTTGGCTATCGCCCCTCGGGGGGTGAGCAGTTCTTC; cdr3_aa: CASSLFGYRPSGGEQFF
j_call: TRBJ2-1; clone_size: once; v_call: TRBV29-1; d_call: TRBD2; cdr3_nt: TGCAGCGTCCAAGGACTAGCGGGAGGCAATGAGCAGTTCTTC; cdr3_aa: CSVQGLAGGNEQFF
j_call: TRBJ2-1; clone_size: -; v_call: TRBV6-5; d_call: -; cdr3_nt: TGTGCCAGCAGTCCCCATATACGAACTTACAATGAGCAGTTCTTC; cdr3_aa: CASSPHIRTYNEQFF
j_call: TRBJ1-2; clone_size: once; v_call: TRBV6-1; d_call: -; cdr3_nt: TGTGCCAGCAGTGAAGTAGCCACTGTCTATGGCTACACCTTC; cdr3_aa: CASSEVATVYGYTF
j_call: TRBJ1-3; clone_size: -; v_call: TRBV7-6; d_call: TRBD1; cdr3_nt: TGTGCCAGCAGCCCCAGGGGGGGGGACTCTGGAAACACCATATATTTT; cdr3_aa: CASSPRGGDSGNTIYF
j_call: TRBJ1-5; clone_size: few; v_call: TRBV6-1; d_call: -; cdr3_nt: TGTGCCAGCAGTGAGCAAGGCCCGCTGCCCCAGCATTTT; cdr3_aa: CASSEQGPLPQHF
j_call: TRBJ1-6; clone_size: -; v_call: TRBV5-1; d_call: -; cdr3_nt: TGCGCCAGCAGCTTGGGAGGGGGAGGGAAGGATTCACCCCTCCACTTT; cdr3_aa: CASSLGGGGKDSPLHF